These 12 T cell receptor beta chains came from one sample sequenced in a study of blood T cell repertoires in COVID-19. Clones were read by immunoSEQ multiplex PCR, and TCRdb kept only the in-frame ones, dropping some. The table has 200,000 to 300,000 clones, around 90% seen once. Sequencing was performed on peripheral blood. These receptors were collected from a person aged 18 to 30 with COVID-19, enrolled during active disease.

The rearrangement joins TRBV19 to TRBJ1-2; maybe TRBD1 (6 bases). The V end lost 6 bases, the J end lost 5 bases, and 16 bases lay between the germline ends. This CDR3 is built from 14 residues. Germline CDR1 reads LNHDA; CDR2 reads SQIVND (reference sequence). In DNA, the CDR3 is TGTGCCAGTAGATTGGCGGGGGCTCCTTATGGCTACACCTTC. Amino acid sequence: CASRLAGAPYGYTF. The whole variable domain, remainder taken from reference TRBV19 and TRBJ1-2, is DGGITQSPKYLFRKEGQNVTLSCEQNLNHDAMYWYRQDPGQGLRLIYYSQIVNDFQKGDIAEGYSVSREKKESFPLTVTSAQKNPTAFYLCASRLAGAPYGYTFGSGTRLTVV.

This clone has a single count. The chain carries TRBV19 and TRBJ2-3; maybe TRBD2 (5 bases). V was clipped by 7 bases and J by 2 bases, with 7 bases between them. The CDR3 consists of 12 residues. Germline V gene lookup returns CDR1 LNHDA and CDR2 SQIVND (reference sequence). The CDR3 reads CASTGITDTQYF. In DNA, the CDR3 is TGTGCCAGTACCGGGATCACAGATACGCAGTATTTT.

The chain couples TRBV4-3 to TRBJ2-7, with 10 bases matching TRBD2. J gave up 1 base and V 0 bases, and 6 bases lay outside the gene matches. CDR1 is LGHNA and CDR2 is YSLEER in the germline V gene. The CDR3 is 17 amino acids. The CDR3 region has the DNA TGCGCCAGCAGCCAAGATTTTCAGCGGGGGGGATCCTACGAGCAGTACTTC. The encoded protein is CASSQDFQRGGSYEQYF.

This clone has more than one count but fewer than ten. The chain recombines TRBV3-1 (or the pseudogene TRBV3-2) with TRBJ2-5; 7 nucleotides agree with TRBD2. Germline assignment: CDR1 LGHDT and CDR2 YNNKEL (reference sequence). The CDR3 consists of 15 residues. V trimming: 6 bases; J trimming: 4 bases; junction bases outside the gene matches: 11. The CDR3 protein is CASRPGTTVRETQYF. The CDR3 DNA reads as TGTGCCAGCAGGCCCGGGACTACCGTGAGAGAGACCCAGTACTTC.

The chain recombines TRBV7-9 with TRBJ1-6; tentative D call: TRBD1 (6 bases). Germline CDR1 SEHNR, CDR2 FQNEAQ (reference sequence). V shed 1 base and J shed 10 bases, with 8 bases lying between them. The CDR3 contains 13 residues. The CDR3 coding sequence is TGTGCCAGCAGCTTAGAGACAGGCTCACCCCTCCACTTT. This encodes CASSLETGSPLHF.

This rearrangement joins TRBV9 to TRBJ2-4; tentative D call: TRBD1 (5 bases). The CDR3 runs to 17 residues. CDR1 and CDR2 from the germline V gene are SGDLS and YYNGEE. V was shortened by 2 bases and J by 0 bases, with 15 bases between the two germline ends. The CDR3 sequence is CASSVGNWTSAKNIQYF. DNA of the CDR3: TGTGCCAGCAGCGTCGGTAACTGGACATCAGCCAAAAACATTCAGTACTTC.

The chain links TRBV24-1 to TRBJ2-2; 9 nucleotides agree with TRBD2. Germline CDR1 and CDR2: KGHDR and SFDVKD. The CDR3 loop spans 15 amino acids. With 6 bases clipped from V and 1 base from J, the junction kept 2 bases outside the gene matches. The CDR3 loop is CATSQAGGNTGELFF. The CDR3 DNA follows: TGTGCCACCAGTCAAGCGGGAGGGAACACCGGGGAGCTGTTTTTT.

The V and J genes are TRBV6-5 and TRBJ2-1, with TRBD2 matching over 8 bases. The CDR3 totals 15 residues. CDR1 and CDR2 (germline): MNHEY, SVGAGI. J lost 4 bases, V lost 2 bases, and 4 bases had no gene match. The CDR3 DNA sequence: TGTGCCAGCAGTTACGAAGGGACTAGTTACAATGAGCAGTTCTTC. Its translation is CASSYEGTSYNEQFF.

This sequence joins TRBV9 and TRBJ2-5, with 7 nucleotides matching TRBD2. Germline V lookup: CDR1 SGDLS, CDR2 YYNGEE. V lost 4 bases, J lost 3 bases, and 12 bases stayed unmatched. The CDR3 runs 16 residues. The CDR3 DNA reads as TGTGCCAGCAGCTCTCATGAGGCAGGGAGGGAAGAGACCCAGTACTTC. Its translation: CASSSHEAGREETQYF.

This sequence joins TRBV4-1 and TRBJ2-5; D gene ambiguous. V was cut by 0 bases and J by 5 bases, with 10 bases left in between. Germline assignment: CDR1 MGHRA and CDR2 YSYEKL. The CDR3 loop spans 14 amino acids. The CDR3 sequence is CASSQDLVSETQYF. DNA for the CDR3: TGCGCCAGCAGCCAAGATCTAGTCTCCGAGACCCAGTACTTC.

The chain links TRBV30 to TRBJ1-4, with TRBD1 matching 7 bases. V lost 5 bases, J lost 6 bases, and 9 bases stayed unmatched. Germline V gives CDR1 GTSNPN, CDR2 SVGIG (reference sequence). The CDR3 spans 14 residues. Here the CDR3 DNA reads TGTGCCTGGGGGAAGGGGGCAGAGTATGAAAAACTGTTTTTT. Translated, it gives CAWGKGAEYEKLFF.

The chain is built from TRBV9 and TRBJ2-2; no definite D call. Germline lookup yields CDR1 SGDLS and CDR2 YYNGEE. The CDR3 consists of 16 residues. V lost 2 bases and J lost 0, with 11 bases in between. Here the CDR3 reads CASSVGSAPNTGELFF. CDR3 DNA sequence: TGTGCCAGCAGCGTCGGGTCGGCCCCGAACACCGGGGAGCTGTTTTTT.